Presented here are 19 T cell receptor beta chains from one specimen sequenced in a study of OX40 agonist ivuxolimab in advanced cancers. The protocol was immunoSEQ multiplex PCR, while the TCRdb copy is restricted to in-frame clones and leaves out a portion. This repertoire shows about 79,000 clones, about 94% found once; its top ten account for around a tenth. Sequencing was performed on CD4+ or CD8+ T cells sorted from blood, taken in a trial of the OX40 agonist ivuxolimab. The source of these receptors is an adult with an advanced solid tumor such as melanoma, head and neck, liver or kidney cancer.

This chain joins TRBV7-3 and TRBJ2-1; the D gene is possibly TRBD1 (5 bases). In germline, CDR1 is SGHTA, CDR2 FQGTGA. The CDR3 contains 15 residues. V lost 2 bases to trimming and J lost 0 bases, with 8 bases between them. The DNA of the CDR3 is TGTGCCAGCAGCTTATACGACAGCTCCTACAATGAGCAGTTCTTC. Translation: CASSLYDSSYNEQFF.

The V call is TRBV5-8, the J call TRBJ2-7; tentative D call: TRBD1 (6 bases). Germline V gene data show CDR1 as SGHTS and CDR2 as YDEGEE. V was shortened by 4 bases and J by 5 bases, with 19 bases between the two germline ends. The CDR3 totals 15 residues. CDR3 nucleotide sequence: TGTGCCAGCAGCGCCTTGACAGGCGCCGGCGACGAGCAGTACTTC. It specifies CASSALTGAGDEQYF.

The chain couples TRBV6-1 to TRBJ2-5; no clear D. The CDR3 runs to 14 residues. The germline V gene encodes CDR1 MNHNS and CDR2 SASEGT. The V end was cut by 1 base, the J end by 7 bases, with 13 bases between. The CDR3 protein is CASSEGQEVSTQYF. The CDR3 nucleotides are TGTGCCAGCAGTGAAGGGCAGGAAGTTTCGACCCAGTACTTC.

CDR3 region: CASSHGDSYEQYF. DNA of the CDR3: TGTGCCAGTAGTCACGGGGACTCCTACGAGCAGTACTTC. The V call is TRBV19, the J call TRBJ2-7; perhaps TRBD2 as D (5 bases). V was trimmed by 5 bases and J by 0 bases, leaving 8 bases between them. Per germline, CDR1 LNHDA and CDR2 SQIVND (reference sequence). The CDR3 sequence is 13 residues long.

V usage is TRBV6-6 and J usage is TRBJ1-2; 8 bases are shared with TRBD1. The germline V gene has CDR1 MNHNY and CDR2 SVGAGI (reference sequence). This CDR3 has 15 residues. After removal of 6 bases from V and 3 bases from J, the junction contained 9 bases not matched to a gene. The CDR3 DNA follows: TGTGCCAGCAGCCCGCTCGCAGGGGGCTACTATGGCTACACCTTC. Translating gives CASSPLAGGYYGYTF.

This clone was detected only once. The chain links TRBV7-9 to TRBJ2-7; 8 bases align to TRBD2. Germline trimming cut 7 bases from V and 5 bases from J; bases unmatched to any gene: 13. The germline V gene encodes CDR1 SEHNR and CDR2 FQNEAQ (reference sequence). The CDR3 has 15 amino acids. The CDR3 region has the DNA TGTGCCAGCACTCAGTTGAGCGGGAGTCGCAACGAGCAGTACTTC. It specifies CASTQLSGSRNEQYF. Together with reference TRBV7-9 and TRBJ2-7, the CDR3 gives the full variable domain: DTGVSQNPRHKITKRGQNVTFRCDPISEHNRLYWYRQTLGQGPEFLTYFQNEAQLEKSRLLSDRFSAERPKGSFSTLEIQRTEQGDSAMYLCASTQLSGSRNEQYFGPGTRLTVT.

This sequence joins TRBV5-6 and TRBJ2-5; 12 bases match TRBD2. The J call may be incorrect, as the DNA end agrees better with TRBJ2-7. CDR3 length equals 15 residues. CDR1 is SGHDT, CDR2 YYEEEE, per germline. The CDR3 region has the DNA TGTGCCAGCAGCCAGACTAGCGGGAGTTCCTACGAGCAGTACTTC. Translation: CASSQTSGSSYEQYF.

V gene TRBV12-5 combines with J gene TRBJ1-6, with no clear D. V was pared by 6 bases and J by 4 bases, with 13 bases between. Germline-derived CDR1 and CDR2 are LGHNT and FRNRAP. The CDR3 is made up of 15 amino acids. The CDR3 reads CASGPDLVYNSPLHF. DNA for the CDR3: TGTGCTAGTGGACCCGACCTAGTTTATAATTCACCCCTCCACTTT. The full variable domain, its missing parts supplied by reference TRBV12-5 and TRBJ1-6, is DARVTQTPRHKVTEMGQEVTMRCQPILGHNTVFWYRQTMMQGLELLAYFRNRAPLDDSGMPKDRFSAEMPDATLATLKIQPSEPRDSAVYFCASGPDLVYNSPLHFGNGTRLTVT.

The rearrangement joins TRBV6-4 to TRBJ2-5, with 7 bases lining up with TRBD1. Trimming took 2 bases from V and 5 from J; bases not matched to a gene: 14. The CDR3 sequence is 17 residues long. Germline V gene sequence: CDR1 MRHNA, CDR2 SNTAGT. This CDR3 is CASSDTRDREPRETQYF. The CDR3 coding sequence is TGTGCCAGCAGTGACACCCGAGACAGGGAGCCGCGGGAGACCCAGTACTTC.

This clone was counted a single time. This sequence joins TRBV27 and TRBJ2-1, with TRBD2 matching 8 bases. Germline V gene sequence: CDR1 MNHEY, CDR2 SMNVEV (reference sequence). V was pared by 0 bases and J by 5 bases, with 6 bases of the junction left unmatched. The CDR3 has 16 amino acids. CDR3 loop: CASSLSGLAGHNEQFF. The CDR3 nucleotides are TGTGCCAGCAGTTTATCTGGGCTAGCGGGTCACAATGAGCAGTTCTTC.

The chain carries TRBV9 and TRBJ2-1; possibly TRBD2 for D (6 bases). Germline CDR1 and CDR2: SGDLS and YYNGEE. The CDR3 consists of 14 residues. V lost 6 bases and J lost 6, with 16 bases in between. CDR3: CASNRGASRNEQFF. The CDR3 coding sequence is TGTGCCAGCAACCGCGGGGCCTCCCGCAATGAGCAGTTCTTC.

The chain is built from TRBV30 and TRBJ2-7; D gene uncertain. This CDR3 is 13 amino acids long. V was clipped by 7 bases and J by 2 bases, with 15 bases between them. Germline values: CDR1 GTSNPN, CDR2 SVGIG (reference sequence). Written as DNA, the CDR3 is TGTGCCTTCTCGGCCCTACCTCCCTACGAGCAGTACTTC. Its protein is CAFSALPPYEQYF.

The rearrangement joins TRBV15 to TRBJ2-1, with unresolved D. With 2 bases removed from V and 5 bases from J, the gap between germline ends came to 22 bases. In germline, CDR1 is LNHNV, CDR2 YYDKDF (reference sequence). CDR3 size: 18 residues. The CDR3 region is CATSRRQELVPFNNEQFF. CDR3 bases: TGTGCCACCAGCAGACGTCAAGAGTTAGTTCCTTTCAACAATGAGCAGTTCTTC.

The CDR3 nucleotides are TGTGCCAGCAGCTTGGGGTCCGGGATTCAGGTGAACACTGAAGCTTTCTTT. Encoded protein: CASSLGSGIQVNTEAFF. The rearrangement links TRBV5-8 to TRBJ1-1; D remains ambiguous. Trimming shortened V by 0 bases and J by 0 bases, and 15 bases separated the two germline ends. The CDR3 is 17 residues long. Germline assignment: CDR1 SGHTS and CDR2 YDEGEE.

The chain is built from TRBV19 and TRBJ2-1; no definite D call. Germline CDR1 LNHDA, CDR2 SQIVND (reference sequence). This CDR3 is built from 14 residues. V was clipped by 3 bases and J by 4 bases, with 10 bases between them. The CDR3 coding sequence is TGTGCCAGTAGTATTGGAATTGAGTACAATGAGCAGTTCTTC. Translated, it gives CASSIGIEYNEQFF.

The chain combines TRBV19 with TRBJ2-6, with a weak D call TRBD1 (5 bases). V was cut by 3 bases and J by 0 bases, with 12 bases left in between. The CDR3 is 17 residues long. Germline-derived CDR1 and CDR2 are LNHDA and SQIVND (reference sequence). The CDR3: CASSIGALFSGANVLTF. CDR3 sequence (DNA): TGTGCCAGTAGTATTGGGGCTCTGTTCTCTGGGGCCAACGTCCTGACTTTC.

The V call is TRBV7-2, the J call TRBJ1-1, with D perhaps matching TRBD1 (6 bases). This CDR3 region has 11 residues. Deletions cut 7 bases from V and 8 bases from J, with 11 bases between. CDR1 SGHTA and CDR2 FQGNSA come from the germline V gene. The DNA for the CDR3 is TGTGCCAGCATCCAAGGGGGGGAAGCTTTCTTT. Translated: CASIQGGEAFF.

The genes are TRBV15 and TRBJ2-7, with D unclear. This CDR3 region has 13 residues. Per the germline V gene, CDR1 is LNHNV and CDR2 is YYDKDF (reference sequence). Trimming took 0 bases from V and 6 from J, leaving 9 bases between them. The CDR3 spells CATSRDLEVEQYF. In DNA, the CDR3 is TGTGCCACCAGCAGAGATCTAGAAGTCGAGCAGTACTTC. Variable domain in full (rest from reference TRBV15 and TRBJ2-7): DAMVIQNPRYQVTQFGKPVTLSCSQTLNHNVMYWYQQKSSQAPKLLFHYYDKDFNNEADTPDNFQSRRPNTSFCFLDIRSPGLGDTAMYLCATSRDLEVEQYFGPGTRLTVT.

Here the CDR3 DNA reads TGTGCTAGTGGGTCCCGCGGGGGCAGCTCCTACGAGCAGTACTTC. Its protein is CASGSRGGSSYEQYF. J is TRBJ2-7 and V is TRBV12-5; D might be TRBD2 (7 bases). The ends were cut back, 6 bases at V and 0 bases at J, with 15 bases in the middle. The CDR3 has 15 residues. Germline V gene lookup returns CDR1 LGHNT and CDR2 FRNRAP.